This TCR beta chain is drawn from a study of T cell responses to AZD1222 COVID-19 vaccine. Only in-frame clones appear in the TCRdb table, and some are missing; sequencing was by immunoSEQ multiplex PCR. This table holds around 150,000 clones, around 85% found once. The sequences come from peripheral blood, collected 28 days after the second dose of the MenACWY control vaccine. This receptor was identified in an adult who received the MenACWY meningococcal vaccine as a control.

The DNA of the CDR3 is TGTGCCAGCAGTTACGCCGGGGCGTTCTATGGCTACACCTTC. Translating it yields CASSYAGAFYGYTF. The chain combines TRBV6-5 with TRBJ1-2; the D gene is possibly TRBD1 (5 bases). The CDR3 spans 14 residues. V lost 2 bases, J lost 4 bases, and 11 bases lay in between. Germline loops: CDR1 MNHEY, CDR2 SVGAGI.